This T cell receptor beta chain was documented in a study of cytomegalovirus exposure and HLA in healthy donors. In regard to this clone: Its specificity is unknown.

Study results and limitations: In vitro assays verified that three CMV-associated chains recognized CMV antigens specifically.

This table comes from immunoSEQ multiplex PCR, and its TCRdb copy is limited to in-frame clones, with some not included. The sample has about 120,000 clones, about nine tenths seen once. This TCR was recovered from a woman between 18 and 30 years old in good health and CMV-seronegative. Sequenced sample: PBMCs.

DNA for the CDR3: TGTGCCAGCAGTTTCGGGCTAGCGGGATACAATGAGCAGTTCTTC. Translated: CASSFGLAGYNEQFF. This chain joins TRBV27 and TRBJ2-1, with TRBD2 matching 9 bases. After removal of 3 bases from V and 4 bases from J, the junction contained 4 bases not matched to a gene. Looked up from germline, CDR1 is MNHEY and CDR2 is SMNVEV (reference sequence). This CDR3 region has 15 residues.